The next 16 T cell receptor beta chains were all read from a single sample in a study of T cells after somatic rescue of genetic block. Sequenced by immunoSEQ multiplex PCR; TCRdb stores in-frame clones only, minus some. The sample includes 85,000 to 90,000 clones, about 87% seen only once; the top ten take 1.5% to 2%. Sequencing was performed on peripheral blood mononuclear cells (PBMCs). The receptors shown here come from a woman younger than 35.

This sequence joins TRBV19 and TRBJ1-5, with D possibly TRBD1 on 6 matching bases. The V end was cut by 4 bases, the J end by 1 base, with 17 bases between. There are 17 residues in the CDR3. Germline CDR1 is LNHDA and CDR2 is SQIVND (reference sequence). CDR3 residues: CASSTLSTGVSNQPQHF. The DNA for the CDR3 is TGTGCCAGTAGTACCCTCTCGACAGGAGTCAGCAATCAGCCCCAGCATTTT.

V is TRBV19 and J is TRBJ2-2; D is ambiguous. The CDR3 length is 13 residues. Trimming pared 3 bases from V and 6 bases from J, leaving 8 bases between. Germline V CDR1 and CDR2: LNHDA, SQIVND (reference sequence). The CDR3 nucleotides are TGTGCCAGTAGTATTGTGGTCGCCGGGGAGCTGTTTTTT. Translation: CASSIVVAGELFF.

This clone has only a few counts. The J gene is TRBJ1-2, the V gene TRBV2; no clear D. Germline V lookup: CDR1 SNHLY, CDR2 FYNNEI. The CDR3 consists of 11 residues. Trimming shortened V by 6 bases and J by 13 bases, and 15 bases separated the two germline ends. The CDR3 nucleotides read TGTGCCAGCAGACAAAACGGGGAGCCCACCTTC. It translates to CASRQNGEPTF. The full variable domain, rest sourced from reference TRBV2 and TRBJ1-2, is EPEVTQTPSHQVTQMGQEVILRCVPISNHLYFYWYRQILGQKVEFLVSFYNNEISEKSEIFDDQFSVERPDGSNFTLKIRSTKLEDSAMYFCASRQNGEPTFGSGTRLTVV.

The chain uses TRBV7-9 and TRBJ2-1, with TRBD2 matching over 9 bases. The CDR3 sequence is 14 residues long. Germline loops: CDR1 SEHNR, CDR2 FQNEAQ (reference sequence). V trimming: 4 bases; J trimming: 7 bases; junction bases outside the gene matches: 5. The CDR3 DNA sequence: TGTGCCAGCAGCTCCCCCCTAGCGGGGAATGAGCAGTTCTTC. Amino acids: CASSSPLAGNEQFF.

The chain joins TRBV2 to TRBJ2-4; D is unclear. Germline lookup yields CDR1 SNHLY and CDR2 FYNNEI. Trimming took off 6 bases at V and 3 bases at J, with 18 bases between the two ends. The CDR3 runs to 16 residues. CDR3 protein: CASRPPLGKSKNIQYF. The CDR3 nucleotides read TGTGCCAGCAGGCCTCCCCTGGGCAAGAGCAAAAACATTCAGTACTTC. The full variable domain, rest sourced from reference TRBV2 and TRBJ2-4, is EPEVTQTPSHQVTQMGQEVILRCVPISNHLYFYWYRQILGQKVEFLVSFYNNEISEKSEIFDDQFSVERPDGSNFTLKIRSTKLEDSAMYFCASRPPLGKSKNIQYFGAGTRLSVL.

CDR3 sequence reads: CASRQQGDHEQYF. In DNA form, the CDR3 reads TGTGCCTCCCGGCAACAGGGGGACCACGAGCAGTACTTC. The chain combines TRBV5-4 with TRBJ2-7, with 8 bases lining up with TRBD1. In germline, CDR1 is SGHNT, CDR2 YYREEE (reference sequence). CDR3 length: 13 residues. The J segment lost 5 bases and the V segment lost 10 bases, leaving 11 bases of the junction unmatched.

This chain joins TRBV5-4 and TRBJ2-3; D not resolved. The V gene lost 1 base and the J gene lost 1 base, with 7 bases spanning the gap. The CDR3 consists of 14 residues. Germline CDR1 is SGHNT and CDR2 is YYREEE (reference sequence). DNA of the CDR3: TGTGCCAGCAGCTTGAGTAGAGGCACAGATACGCAGTATTTT. This translates into CASSLSRGTDTQYF.

This chain links TRBV4-3 with TRBJ2-1, with D possibly matching TRBD2 (6 bases). V lost 4 bases, J lost 4 bases, and 17 bases lay in between. Germline CDR1 and CDR2: LGHNA and YSLEER. The CDR3 is 16 residues long. The CDR3 DNA reads TGCGCCAGCAGCCGCCAAGGGGAGCGGGCTTACAATGAGCAGTTCTTC. Translating it yields CASSRQGERAYNEQFF.

The table lists this clone with a few counts. The J gene is TRBJ1-1, the V gene TRBV7-2, with D hard to call. From germline, CDR1 is SGHTA and CDR2 FQGNSA. V gave up 3 bases and J gave up 1 base, with 6 bases separating them. CDR3 length: 13 residues. CDR3 sequence: CASSLATNTEAFF. In DNA form, the CDR3 reads TGTGCCAGCAGCTTGGCGACGAACACTGAAGCTTTCTTT.

The V and J genes are TRBV9 and TRBJ2-3; 8 positions agree with TRBD2. The V gene end was trimmed by 3 bases and the J gene end by 5 bases; junction bases not matched to a gene: 5. CDR3 length: 14 amino acids. CDR1 and CDR2 (germline): SGDLS, YYNGEE. The CDR3 sequence is CASSAGAGGDTQYF. The CDR3 nucleotides read TGTGCCAGCAGCGCTGGGGCGGGGGGAGATACGCAGTATTTT.

The chain links TRBV2 to TRBJ2-7, with unresolved D. This CDR3 is 13 amino acids long. V was cut by 2 bases and J by 6 bases, with 11 bases left in between. Germline V gene sequence: CDR1 SNHLY, CDR2 FYNNEI. The CDR3 DNA sequence: TGTGCCAGCAGTGAAAGGAGCGTACTCGAGCAGTACTTC. It is translated as CASSERSVLEQYF.

The gene calls are TRBV5-4 and TRBJ2-7; 7 bases are a match to TRBD1. This CDR3 comprises 16 residues. Germline V gives CDR1 SGHNT, CDR2 YYREEE (reference sequence). J gave up 0 bases and V 4 bases, and 10 bases lay outside the gene matches. The CDR3 region is CASSHSDRALSYEQYF. The CDR3 bases are TGTGCCAGCAGCCACTCCGACAGGGCCCTCTCCTACGAGCAGTACTTC.

The chain is built from TRBV13 and TRBJ1-6; D ambiguous. This CDR3 is built from 13 residues. V was cut by 3 bases and J by 9 bases, with 9 bases left in between. Germline CDR1 is PRHDT and CDR2 is FYEKMQ (reference sequence). The DNA for the CDR3 is TGTGCCAGCAGCTTCCGGAAAAGTTCACCCCTCCACTTT. It encodes CASSFRKSSPLHF.

The CDR3 reads CASGPSRSLGSGNTIYF. CDR3 in DNA: TGTGCTAGTGGCCCATCGAGGAGCCTAGGGTCTGGAAACACCATATATTTT. V is TRBV12-5 and J is TRBJ1-3, with D unresolved. The CDR3 length is 17 residues. Trimming removed 6 bases from V and 1 base from J, with 19 bases in between. Germline CDR1 and CDR2: LGHNT and FRNRAP.

The rearrangement links TRBV7-2 to TRBJ1-2, with TRBD1 as a possible D gene (6 bases). Trimming cost V 1 base and J 14 bases, with 14 bases left between them. There are 12 residues in the CDR3. Germline V gene lookup returns CDR1 SGHTA and CDR2 FQGNSA. This CDR3 reads CASSLVITGLTF. Written as DNA, the CDR3 is TGTGCCAGCAGCTTAGTGATCACAGGGTTAACCTTC.

This sequence joins TRBV7-9 and TRBJ1-5; the D gene is possibly TRBD1 (5 bases). Germline CDR1 is SEHNR and CDR2 is FQNEAQ (reference sequence). The length of the CDR3 is 13 residues. Trimming shortened V by 5 bases and J by 2 bases, and 7 bases separated the two germline ends. The CDR3 region is CASSQQGNQPQHF. The CDR3 nucleotides read TGTGCCAGCAGCCAACAGGGCAATCAGCCCCAGCATTTT.